One sample yielded the 31 T cell receptor beta chains listed below, sequenced in a study of long-term antiretroviral therapy in people with HIV. The assay, immunoSEQ v3.0, was run at survey level. Measured with immunoSEQ multiplex PCR; TCRdb has only the in-frame clones, and not every one. This sample has about 25,000 clones, with about 86% found just once. The sample in question was unsorted PBMCs, obtained 1.9 years after starting antiretroviral therapy. The receptors here all came from a woman younger than 45 with HIV.

Only a few counts were recorded for this clone. The CDR3 region is CASSFGNLEDSPLHF. The CDR3 bases are TGTGCCAGCAGCTTTGGGAACTTGGAAGACTCACCCCTCCACTTT. The V and J genes are TRBV7-9 and TRBJ1-6; unclear D gene. With 3 bases removed from V and 10 bases from J, the gap between germline ends came to 16 bases. CDR1 is SEHNR and CDR2 is FQNEAQ in the germline V gene (reference sequence). CDR3 length: 15 residues.

This clone showed up just a few times. The chain joins TRBV11-2 to TRBJ2-2, with TRBD1 as a possible D gene (6 bases). The CDR3 covers 15 residues. V was cut by 5 bases and J by 4 bases, with 14 bases left in between. The germline V gene encodes CDR1 SGHAT and CDR2 FQNNGV. DNA for the CDR3: TGTGCCAGCAGCACCCTTCGGACAGTCACCGGGGAGCTGTTTTTT. Encoded protein: CASSTLRTVTGELFF.

The rearrangement links TRBV30 to TRBJ1-1; TRBD1 might be the D (5 bases). The V and J ends lost 3 bases and 0 bases respectively, with 14 bases between them. This CDR3 region has 15 residues. Germline lookup yields CDR1 GTSNPN and CDR2 SVGIG (reference sequence). CDR3 coding DNA: TGTGCCTGGAGAATGTCGGGGACCCTGAACACTGAAGCTTTCTTT. This sequence encodes CAWRMSGTLNTEAFF.

The gene calls are TRBV19 and TRBJ1-6; perhaps TRBD1 as D (5 bases). V lost 5 bases and J lost 0, with 14 bases in between. Germline values: CDR1 LNHDA, CDR2 SQIVND (reference sequence). This CDR3 region has 17 residues. The CDR3 here is CASSPGTASSYNSPLHF. The CDR3, as DNA: TGTGCCAGTAGTCCCGGGACTGCGAGCTCCTATAATTCACCCCTCCACTTT.

The J gene is TRBJ2-5, the V gene TRBV2; TRBD1 matches 9 bases. This CDR3 is 15 amino acids long. V gave up 5 bases and J gave up 4 bases; unmatched junction bases: 8. The germline V gene encodes CDR1 SNHLY and CDR2 FYNNEI. Here the CDR3 DNA reads TGTGCCAGCAGTTCCGGGACAGGGCCGGCAGAGACCCAGTACTTC. It yields the protein CASSSGTGPAETQYF. The full variable domain, completed using reference TRBV2 and TRBJ2-5, is EPEVTQTPSHQVTQMGQEVILRCVPISNHLYFYWYRQILGQKVEFLVSFYNNEISEKSEIFDDQFSVERPDGSNFTLKIRSTKLEDSAMYFCASSSGTGPAETQYFGPGTRLLVL.

This clone has a single count. The chain is built from TRBV6-1 and TRBJ2-7, with TRBD1 as a possible D gene (6 bases). The CDR3 runs to 15 residues. V gave up 2 bases and J gave up 2 bases, with 13 bases separating them. From germline, CDR1 is MNHNS and CDR2 SASEGT. CDR3 protein: CASSERDNLPYEQYV. The CDR3 DNA reads TGTGCCAGCAGTGAACGGGACAACCTTCCCTACGAGCAGTACGTC.

The V and J genes are TRBV6-1 and TRBJ1-3; no firm D call. This CDR3 spans 15 amino acids. From germline, CDR1 is MNHNS and CDR2 SASEGT. V shed 2 bases and J shed 4 bases, with 12 bases lying between them. The CDR3 loop is CASSEYLGKGNTIYF. CDR3 nucleotide sequence: TGTGCCAGCAGTGAATATCTCGGTAAAGGAAACACCATATATTTT.

The rearrangement joins TRBV7-8 to TRBJ1-2; possibly TRBD1 for D (6 bases). CDR3 length: 15 residues. CDR1 SGHVS and CDR2 FQNEAQ come from the germline V gene. The V end was cut by 5 bases, the J end by 6 bases, with 19 bases between. For the CDR3, the DNA is TGTGCCAGCAGCGTTCCCGGGACATCTCTCGATGGCTACACCTTC. Protein sequence: CASSVPGTSLDGYTF.

V gene TRBV19 combines with J gene TRBJ1-1; 8 nucleotides line up with TRBD1. Germline assignment: CDR1 LNHDA and CDR2 SQIVND (reference sequence). V dropped 4 bases and J dropped 3; count of bases not matched to a gene: 7. The length of the CDR3 is 15 residues. CDR3 bases: TGTGCCAGTAGTACCTTGGACAGGGACGACACTGAAGCTTTCTTT. Translated: CASSTLDRDDTEAFF. The variable domain in full, with the rest retrieved from reference TRBV19 and TRBJ1-1, is DGGITQSPKYLFRKEGQNVTLSCEQNLNHDAMYWYRQDPGQGLRLIYYSQIVNDFQKGDIAEGYSVSREKKESFPLTVTSAQKNPTAFYLCASSTLDRDDTEAFFGQGTRLTVV.

The chain carries TRBV6-1 and TRBJ2-1, with a weak D call TRBD2 (5 bases). There are 15 residues in the CDR3. From germline, CDR1 is MNHNS and CDR2 SASEGT. Trimming cost V 3 bases and J 2 bases, with 11 bases left between them. The CDR3 DNA reads as TGTGCCAGCAGTGACGATCCGGGGACCTACAATGAGCAGTTCTTC. Its translation: CASSDDPGTYNEQFF.

The chain is built from TRBV27 and TRBJ1-4; the match to TRBD1 covers 9 bases. The V segment lost 8 bases and the J segment 5 bases; nucleotides outside the gene matches: 9. CDR1 is MNHEY and CDR2 is SMNVEV in the germline V gene (reference sequence). The CDR3 totals 15 residues. The CDR3 sequence is CASGYLGTGNEKLFF. CDR3 nucleotide sequence: TGTGCCAGCGGATACTTAGGGACAGGGAATGAAAAACTGTTTTTT. The full variable domain, its missing parts supplied by reference TRBV27 and TRBJ1-4, is EAQVTQNPRYLITVTGKKLTVTCSQNMNHEYMSWYRQDPGLGLRQIYYSMNVEVTDKGDVPEGYKVSRKEKRNFPLILESPSPNQTSLYFCASGYLGTGNEKLFFGSGTQLSVL.

The rearrangement uses TRBV5-1 and TRBJ2-3; 11 nucleotides match TRBD2. The CDR3 is 17 residues long. V was pared by 4 bases and J by 2 bases, with 9 bases of the junction left unmatched. Germline lookup yields CDR1 SGHRS and CDR2 YFSETQ. Here the CDR3 DNA reads TGCGCCAGCAGCCTTATAGCGGGGGGGCCCTTCACAGATACGCAGTATTTT. Protein sequence: CASSLIAGGPFTDTQYF.

The chain has TRBV4-1 and TRBJ1-1; a weak D match, TRBD1 (5 bases). This CDR3 has 14 residues. The V and J ends lost 3 bases and 6 bases respectively, with 14 bases between them. CDR1 is MGHRA and CDR2 is YSYEKL in the germline V gene. The CDR3 loop reads CASSQRGNPPEAFF. The CDR3 coding sequence is TGCGCCAGCAGCCAGAGGGGAAATCCCCCTGAAGCTTTCTTT.

V usage is TRBV7-2 and J usage is TRBJ1-5; tentatively, D is TRBD1 (6 bases). CDR3 length equals 15 residues. The germline CDR1 and CDR2 sequences are SGHTA and FQGNSA. V lost 0 bases and J lost 3, with 9 bases in between. The CDR3 DNA reads as TGTGCCAGCAGCTTAGCGGGGGCGTACAATCAGCCCCAGCATTTT. It encodes CASSLAGAYNQPQHF.

This chain joins TRBV9 and TRBJ2-2; D not resolved. The CDR3 loop spans 16 amino acids. Trimming stripped 0 bases from V and 0 bases from J, with 9 bases between. The germline V gene encodes CDR1 SGDLS and CDR2 YYNGEE. In DNA form, the CDR3 reads TGTGCCAGCAGCGTAGCTCCACCTACGAACACCGGGGAGCTGTTTTTT. This sequence encodes CASSVAPPTNTGELFF.

The genes are TRBV5-6 and TRBJ1-5; D may be TRBD1 (6 bases). The CDR3 covers 15 residues. Trimming took off 2 bases at V and 1 base at J, with 10 bases between the two ends. Germline V gives CDR1 SGHDT, CDR2 YYEEEE. The CDR3 loop is CASSFYRGSNQPQHF. As DNA, the CDR3 is TGTGCCAGCAGCTTTTATAGGGGGAGCAATCAGCCCCAGCATTTT.

The V call is TRBV5-6, the J call TRBJ1-3, with D uncertain. Germline loops: CDR1 SGHDT, CDR2 YYEEEE. This CDR3 spans 12 amino acids. The germline V and J ends were trimmed by 7 bases and 2 bases, with 7 bases remaining between them. CDR3 DNA: TGTGCCAGCTCCGCTGCTGGAAACACCATATATTTT. Translating it yields CASSAAGNTIYF. Looking up the rest from reference TRBV5-6 and TRBJ1-3 gives the full variable domain: DAGVTQSPTHLIKTRGQQVTLRCSPKSGHDTVSWYQQALGQGPQFIFQYYEEEERQRGNFPDRFSGHQFPNYSSELNVNALLLGDSALYLCASSAAGNTIYFGEGSWLTVV.

This sequence joins TRBV7-3 and TRBJ1-3, with TRBD1 as a possible D gene (5 bases). The V gene lost 7 bases and the J gene lost 0 bases, with 7 bases spanning the gap. Germline assignment: CDR1 SGHTA and CDR2 FQGTGA. The CDR3 is 13 amino acids. The DNA of the CDR3 is TGTGCCAGCAAGGGGAGCTCTGGAAACACCATATATTTT. Its protein is CASKGSSGNTIYF.

The V and J genes are TRBV4-1 and TRBJ2-2, with TRBD1 matching 8 bases. J gave up 13 bases and V 1 base, and 5 bases lay outside the gene matches. The CDR3 has 13 residues. Germline V CDR1 and CDR2: MGHRA, YSYEKL. As DNA, the CDR3 is TGCGCCAGCAGCCAAGTCCGAGACAGGGGGCTGTTTTTT. Amino acids: CASSQVRDRGLFF.

This clone was seen more than once but under ten times. This chain joins TRBV5-1 and TRBJ1-1; D is uncertain. Germline V gene sequence: CDR1 SGHRS, CDR2 YFSETQ. Trimming shortened V by 0 bases and J by 0 bases, and 9 bases separated the two germline ends. The CDR3 is 15 residues long. The CDR3 DNA sequence: TGCGCCAGCAGCTTGGGGGCTACTATGAACACTGAAGCTTTCTTT. Translation: CASSLGATMNTEAFF.

The chain links TRBV7-9 to TRBJ2-2, with 7 bases aligning to TRBD2. The CDR3 has 16 amino acids. V was pared by 4 bases and J by 0 bases, with 5 bases of the junction left unmatched. Per germline, CDR1 SEHNR and CDR2 FQNEAQ (reference sequence). In nucleotides, the CDR3 is TGTGCCAGCAGCTCTGTGGGGAGGGCGAACACCGGGGAGCTGTTTTTT. Amino acids: CASSSVGRANTGELFF.

V usage is TRBV5-1 and J usage is TRBJ2-1; D gene uncertain. Trimming stripped 6 bases from V and 3 bases from J, with 22 bases between. CDR1 and CDR2 from the germline V gene are SGHRS and YFSETQ. The CDR3 spans 17 residues. The CDR3 DNA reads TGCGCCAGCAATCCCGCTGGGGTTAGGGATTTCTACAATGAGCAGTTCTTC. It specifies CASNPAGVRDFYNEQFF. Full variable domain (remainder filled in from reference TRBV5-1 and TRBJ2-1): KAGVTQTPRYLIKTRGQQVTLSCSPISGHRSVSWYQQTPGQGLQFLFEYFSETQRNKGNFPGRFSGRQFSNSRSEMNVSTLELGDSALYLCASNPAGVRDFYNEQFFGPGTRLTVL.

This rearrangement joins TRBV5-1 to TRBJ1-6, with D unclear. CDR3 length: 16 amino acids. V lost 0 bases, J lost 7 bases, and 14 bases lay in between. Per the germline V gene, CDR1 is SGHRS and CDR2 is YFSETQ. The DNA of the CDR3 is TGCGCCAGCAGCTTGGAGGCGGGGATCGGGAATTCACCCCTCCACTTT. This sequence encodes CASSLEAGIGNSPLHF.

The chain recombines TRBV13 with TRBJ2-5; D ambiguous. This CDR3 is built from 14 residues. V lost 4 bases and J lost 5, with 14 bases in between. Germline V lookup: CDR1 PRHDT, CDR2 FYEKMQ (reference sequence). This CDR3 is CASSYRALEETQYF. CDR3 in DNA: TGTGCCAGCAGCTATCGGGCCCTTGAGGAGACCCAGTACTTC.

The chain recombines TRBV9 with TRBJ1-2, with unresolved D. V lost 0 bases and J 7 bases, leaving 16 bases between the germline ends. This CDR3 comprises 15 residues. CDR1 SGDLS and CDR2 YYNGEE come from the germline V gene. For the CDR3, the DNA is TGTGCCAGCAGCGTAGCTTACCTGGGAGCGAGTGGCTACACCTTC. Encoded protein: CASSVAYLGASGYTF.

The gene calls are TRBV6-1 and TRBJ1-2; maybe TRBD1 (5 bases). Germline CDR1 MNHNS, CDR2 SASEGT. Trimming took off 6 bases at V and 8 bases at J, with 16 bases between the two ends. The CDR3 runs to 13 residues. As DNA, the CDR3 is TGTGCCAGCAGAGCTCTGGGGGTCGAGGGCTACACCTTC. This translates into CASRALGVEGYTF.

V usage is TRBV30 and J usage is TRBJ1-1, with a weak D call TRBD1 (5 bases). The CDR3 spans 15 residues. With 2 bases removed from V and 0 bases from J, the gap between germline ends came to 13 bases. Germline-derived CDR1 and CDR2 are GTSNPN and SVGIG (reference sequence). CDR3 DNA: TGTGCCTGGAGTCCGGGACTAGGGTTGAACACTGAAGCTTTCTTT. Protein sequence: CAWSPGLGLNTEAFF. The variable domain in full, with the rest retrieved from reference TRBV30 and TRBJ1-1, is SQTIHQWPATLVQPVGSPLSLECTVEGTSNPNLYWYRQAAGRGLQLLFYSVGIGQISSEVPQNLSASRPQDRQFILSSKKLLLSDSGFYLCAWSPGLGLNTEAFFGQGTRLTVV.

The chain couples TRBV9 to TRBJ1-1; 7 nucleotides agree with TRBD1. The CDR3 has 14 amino acids. V was pared by 3 bases and J by 1 base, with 3 bases of the junction left unmatched. From germline, CDR1 is SGDLS and CDR2 YYNGEE. This CDR3 reads CASSETGSNTEAFF. In DNA form, the CDR3 reads TGTGCCAGCAGCGAGACAGGGTCGAACACTGAAGCTTTCTTT.

This clone was observed a single time. The chain recombines TRBV4-2 with TRBJ1-5; 7 bases line up with TRBD1. Per germline, CDR1 LGHNA and CDR2 YNFKEQ. The CDR3 runs to 15 residues. V was clipped by 6 bases and J by 11 bases; unmatched bases: 16. The CDR3 loop reads CASSNPGQRISAQHF. The CDR3 coding sequence is TGTGCCAGCAGTAACCCGGGACAGCGAATTTCAGCCCAGCATTTT.

This sequence joins TRBV4-2 and TRBJ1-6; D unclear. The CDR3 has 16 amino acids. Deletions cut 3 bases from V and 8 bases from J, with 17 bases between. CDR1 is LGHNA and CDR2 is YNFKEQ in the germline V gene. The CDR3 here is CASSHLEGASHSPLHF. The CDR3 DNA sequence: TGTGCCAGCAGCCACTTGGAGGGTGCAAGCCATTCACCCCTCCACTTT.

The V gene is TRBV5-1, the J gene TRBJ1-1; D call uncertain. CDR1 is SGHRS, CDR2 YFSETQ, per germline. CDR3 length: 14 residues. V was cut by 4 bases and J by 1 base, with 11 bases left in between. The CDR3 DNA is TGCGCCAGCAGCCCCGGGAGTGAGAACACTGAAGCTTTCTTT. The encoded protein is CASSPGSENTEAFF.